This T cell receptor (beta chain) was obtained from a study of a mutant IDH1 vaccine in newly diagnosed glioma. Study-level background: Either 4-6 weeks after radiotherapy alone or alongside temozolomide, vaccination was begun. Earlier treatment was radiotherapy, temozolomide, or both, with most getting both. General study results and limits: There were vaccine-induced immune responses in approximately 95% of the patients.

The germline V and J ends were trimmed by 2 bases and 7 bases, with 9 bases remaining between them. This CDR3 is built from 12 residues. Germline loops: CDR1 MNHEY, CDR2 SMNVEV (reference sequence). Time point denoted: week 11, during vaccination. Alongside topical imiquimod, each dose of vaccine comprised 300 ug of mutant IDH1 20-mer peptide. Sequenced by immunoSEQ multiplex PCR; TCRdb stores in-frame clones only, minus some. The table has about 110,000 clones, 90% seen once; the top ten hold 0.6% to 0.7%. In regard to this clone: Its antigen is unidentified.

The source material was PBMCs, sampled from a glioma patient whose treatment included an IDH1 peptide vaccine. The receptor was isolated from a woman aged 45-60 years with glioma. The genes are TRBV27 and TRBJ2-7; the D is unclear. The CDR3 here is CASSLLGREQYF. As DNA, the CDR3 is TGTGCCAGCAGTTTACTAGGGCGGGAGCAGTACTTC.